These T cell receptor beta chains were read from a single sample in a study of beta chain features in type 1 diabetes. Produced via immunoSEQ multiplex PCR; TCRdb's table is partial and in-frame only. The data hold hundreds of thousands of clones, with roughly an eighth observed a single time. What was sequenced was naive CD4+ T cells from blood. These receptor sequences come from a man aged 18 to 30 with type 1 diabetes. Both conserved end residues are part of each CDR3. A D gene is named only where the DNA matches it firmly. A clone size is listed for some rows: how often the clone was seen (once, few, many), or a class if it is expanded.

-	-	TRBJ1-1	TRBV18	CASSNRENTEAFF	TGTGCCAGCTCCAATAGGGAGAACACTGAAGCTTTCTTT
TRBD1	-	TRBJ1-6	TRBV14	CASSQDWDREYNSPLHF	TGTGCCAGCAGCCAAGATTGGGACAGGGAATACAATTCACCCCTCCACTTT
TRBD1	-	TRBJ2-3	TRBV18	CASSRDRVMDTQYF	TGTGCCAGCTCACGGGACAGGGTCATGGATACGCAGTATTTT
TRBD1	few	TRBJ2-1	TRBV19	CASTGTAGGTRPNEQFF	TGTGCCAGCACGGGGACAGCAGGAGGCACAAGACCCAATGAGCAGTTCTTC
TRBD2	few	TRBJ2-7	TRBV30	CACYTTSGAYEQYF	TGTGCCTGCTATACGACTAGCGGGGCCTACGAGCAGTACTTC
-	few	TRBJ2-7	TRBV18	CASSPPGPQGEQYF	TGTGCCAGCTCACCGCCGGGGCCCCAGGGCGAGCAGTACTTC
-	-	TRBJ2-5	TRBV15	CATTTDRYQETQYF	TGTGCCACGACCACTGACAGGTACCAAGAGACCCAGTACTTC
-	-	TRBJ2-5	TRBV7-9	CASSLVIETQYF	TGTGCCAGCAGCTTAGTCATTGAGACCCAGTACTTC
-	-	TRBJ1-4	TRBV2	CASSEGSGLKLFF	TGTGCCAGCAGTGAGGGCAGTGGATTAAAACTGTTTTTT
-	-	TRBJ2-3	TRBV6-5	CASSYSRTGTDTQYF	TGTGCCAGCAGTTACTCCCGGACAGGCACAGATACGCAGTATTTT
-	-	TRBJ1-1	TRBV2	CASSLRGTPKVNTEAFF	TGTGCCAGCAGTCTTCGGGGGACCCCTAAGGTGAACACTGAAGCTTTCTTT
TRBD1	-	TRBJ2-3	TRBV6-6	CASGTGEPSTDTQYF	TGTGCCAGCGGCACAGGGGAGCCGAGCACAGATACGCAGTATTTT
-	few	TRBJ2-5	TRBV14	CASSHPYPQETQYF	TGTGCCAGCAGCCACCCTTACCCCCAAGAGACCCAGTACTTC
-	-	TRBJ1-5	TRBV20-1	CSARGNQPQHF	TGCAGTGCTAGAGGGAATCAGCCCCAGCATTTT
-	few	TRBJ2-7	TRBV28	CASSATYEQYF	TGTGCCAGCAGTGCGACCTACGAGCAGTACTTC
-	-	TRBJ1-3	TRBV29-1	CSATAPGNTIYF	TGCAGCGCGACCGCCCCTGGAAACACCATATATTTT
-	few	TRBJ1-3	TRBV5-1	CASAQGTISGNTIYF	TGCGCCAGCGCCCAAGGGACCATCTCTGGAAACACCATATATTTT
-	-	TRBJ2-5	TRBV5-6	CASARGETQYF	TGTGCCAGCGCTCGTGGGGAGACCCAGTACTTC
-	-	TRBJ1-5	TRBV28	CASSSVGQPQHF	TGTGCCAGCAGTTCCGTAGGTCAGCCCCAGCATTTT
TRBD1	-	TRBJ1-5	TRBV28	CASSEYTGAGQPQHF	TGTGCCAGCAGTGAATATACAGGGGCCGGTCAGCCCCAGCATTTT
-	few	TRBJ2-1	TRBV30	CAWGQGGSYNEQFF	TGTGCCTGGGGCCAGGGGGGGTCCTACAATGAGCAGTTCTTC
TRBD2	-	TRBJ2-2	TRBV7-9	CASSRMAGGTGELFF	TGTGCCAGCAGCCGAATGGCGGGGGGCACCGGGGAGCTGTTTTTT
-	-	TRBJ2-1	TRBV5-1	CASSSGAGSVGYEQFF	TGCGCCAGCAGCTCGGGGGCAGGGAGTGTTGGGTATGAGCAGTTCTTC
-	few	TRBJ2-1	TRBV5-1	CASSLGLYNEQFF	TGCGCCAGCAGCTTGGGACTTTACAATGAGCAGTTCTTC
TRBD1	-	TRBJ1-2	TRBV5-1	CASSTDGTGVSGYTF	TGCGCCAGCAGCACGGACGGGACAGGGGTTTCTGGCTACACCTTC
-	once	TRBJ1-1	TRBV5-6	CASSLGGRSTEAFF	TGTGCCAGCAGCTTGGGGGGAAGGAGCACTGAAGCTTTCTTT
-	few	TRBJ1-1	TRBV7-2	CASSFVVANTEAFF	TGTGCCAGCAGCTTCGTCGTCGCGAACACTGAAGCTTTCTTT
-	-	TRBJ1-6	TRBV30	CAWSVGGTNSPLHF	TGTGCCTGGAGTGTAGGTGGGACTAATTCACCCCTCCACTTT
-	few	TRBJ2-7	TRBV19	CASSGSYEQYF	TGTGCCAGTAGTGGGTCCTACGAGCAGTACTTC
TRBD1	few	TRBJ2-7	TRBV14	CASIPGQYYEQYF	TGTGCCAGCATTCCGGGACAGTACTACGAGCAGTACTTC
TRBD1	-	TRBJ1-1	TRBV6-5	CASSGTSGQSIGAFF	TGTGCCAGCAGTGGAACATCGGGACAGTCAATCGGAGCTTTCTTT
TRBD2	-	TRBJ2-7	TRBV28	CASTPSGGITYEQYF	TGTGCCAGCACCCCCTCGGGGGGGATCACCTACGAGCAGTACTTC
-	few	TRBJ2-7	TRBV6-5	CASSYSNRPASGEQYF	TGTGCCAGCAGTTACTCTAATCGACCGGCTTCGGGGGAGCAGTACTTC
-	-	TRBJ1-1	TRBV25-1	CASSIQGYANTEAFF	TGTGCCAGCAGTATACAGGGTTACGCGAACACTGAAGCTTTCTTT
-	few	TRBJ1-2	TRBV29-1	CSVRQGNYGYTF	TGCAGCGTTCGTCAGGGGAACTATGGCTACACCTTC
-	-	TRBJ1-2	TRBV29-1	CSAEANYGYTF	TGCAGCGCCGAAGCTAACTATGGCTACACCTTC
-	few	TRBJ1-1	TRBV6-5	CASSYSHGNTEAFF	TGTGCCAGCAGTTACTCGCACGGGAACACTGAAGCTTTCTTT
-	-	TRBJ2-7	TRBV5-1	CASSSEGPFYEQYF	TGCGCCAGCAGCTCGGAGGGGCCCTTCTACGAGCAGTACTTC
-	-	TRBJ1-2	TRBV4-1	CASSQGTNYGYTF	TGCGCCAGCAGCCAAGGCACCAACTATGGCTACACCTTC
-	-	TRBJ2-2	TRBV30	CAWSRDTNTGELFF	TGTGCCTGGAGTCGGGACACGAACACCGGGGAGCTGTTTTTT
-	few	TRBJ1-2	TRBV30	CASQGSHGYTF	TGTGCCTCTCAGGGGAGCCATGGCTACACCTTC
-	-	TRBJ2-3	TRBV29-1	CSLTQYGTDTQYF	TGCAGCCTGACACAATACGGCACAGATACGCAGTATTTT
-	-	TRBJ1-1	TRBV6-5	CASSYRVKGTEAFF	TGTGCCAGCAGTTACCGGGTGAAAGGCACTGAAGCTTTCTTT
-	few	TRBJ1-2	TRBV7-9	CASSPQAQVFAGYTF	TGTGCCAGCAGCCCACAGGCGCAGGTCTTTGCTGGCTACACCTTC
-	few	TRBJ2-5	TRBV11-2	CASSFTSVQETQYF	TGTGCCAGCAGCTTTACGTCGGTTCAAGAGACCCAGTACTTC
-	-	TRBJ2-3	TRBV7-9	CASSRNGGTDTQYF	TGTGCCAGCAGCCGGAATGGGGGGACAGATACGCAGTATTTT
-	-	TRBJ2-7	TRBV7-8	CASSPGAGDYEQYF	TGTGCCAGCAGCCCCGGAGCAGGAGACTACGAGCAGTACTTC
TRBD1	few	TRBJ1-5	TRBV4-1	CASSQEGQGWPQHF	TGCGCCAGCAGCCAAGAGGGACAGGGATGGCCCCAGCATTTT
TRBD1	few	TRBJ1-1	TRBV30	CALSGGFDKAFF	TGTGCCCTATCAGGGGGCTTCGACAAGGCTTTCTTT
TRBD1	few	TRBJ2-5	TRBV4-2	CASSAQTGEWETQYF	TGTGCCAGCAGCGCCCAAACAGGGGAGTGGGAGACCCAGTACTTC
-	few	TRBJ2-3	TRBV2	CASSDPTRVSTDTQYF	TGTGCCAGCAGTGACCCCACCCGGGTTAGCACAGATACGCAGTATTTT
-	few	TRBJ2-5	TRBV29-1	CSVADRGETQYF	TGCAGCGTTGCCGACAGAGGGGAGACCCAGTACTTC
-	-	TRBJ1-1	TRBV10-3	CAIQGVTEAFF	TGTGCCATCCAAGGGGTGACTGAAGCTTTCTTT
-	-	TRBJ2-7	TRBV30	CAWRRQASDEQYF	TGTGCCTGGAGGAGACAGGCATCGGACGAGCAGTACTTC
-	-	TRBJ1-1	TRBV2	CASRGTAWAAFF	TGTGCCAGCAGAGGGACCGCATGGGCGGCTTTCTTT
-	few	TRBJ2-3	TRBV2	CASKEHSTDTQYF	TGTGCCAGCAAGGAACATAGCACAGATACGCAGTATTTT
-	few	TRBJ1-5	TRBV30	CAWSRQGNQPQHF	TGTGCCTGGAGCCGACAGGGCAATCAGCCCCAGCATTTT
TRBD1	-	TRBJ2-1	TRBV29-1	CSVERQGANEQFF	TGCAGCGTTGAAAGGCAGGGGGCCAATGAGCAGTTCTTC
-	few	TRBJ2-1	TRBV5-1	CASSLAIEQFF	TGCGCCAGCAGCTTGGCGATAGAGCAGTTCTTC